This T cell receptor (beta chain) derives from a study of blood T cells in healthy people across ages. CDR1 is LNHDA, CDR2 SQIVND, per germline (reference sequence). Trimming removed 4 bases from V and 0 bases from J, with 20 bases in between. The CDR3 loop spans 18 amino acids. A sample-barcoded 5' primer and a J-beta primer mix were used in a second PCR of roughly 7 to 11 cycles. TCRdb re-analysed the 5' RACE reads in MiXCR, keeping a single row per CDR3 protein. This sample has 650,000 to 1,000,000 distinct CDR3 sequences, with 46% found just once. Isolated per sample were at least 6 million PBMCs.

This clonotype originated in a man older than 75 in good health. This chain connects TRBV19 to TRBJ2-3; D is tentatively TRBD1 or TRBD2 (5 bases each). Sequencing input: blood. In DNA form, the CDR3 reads TGTGCCAGTAGTAACAGGCTACGGGCGGGTTCTAGCACAGATACGCAGTATTTT. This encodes CASSNRLRAGSSTDTQYF.